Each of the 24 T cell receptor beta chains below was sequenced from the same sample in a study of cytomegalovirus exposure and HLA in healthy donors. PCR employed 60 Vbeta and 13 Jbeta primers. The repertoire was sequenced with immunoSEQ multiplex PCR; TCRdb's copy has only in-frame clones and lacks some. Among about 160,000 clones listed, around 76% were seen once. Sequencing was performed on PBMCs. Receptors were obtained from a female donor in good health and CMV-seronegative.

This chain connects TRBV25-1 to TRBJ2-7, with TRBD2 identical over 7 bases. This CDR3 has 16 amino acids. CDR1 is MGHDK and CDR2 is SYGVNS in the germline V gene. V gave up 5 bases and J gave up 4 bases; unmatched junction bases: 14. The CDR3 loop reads CASSPKEAGKGYEQYF. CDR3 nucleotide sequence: TGTGCCAGCAGTCCTAAAGAAGCGGGAAAAGGTTACGAGCAGTACTTC.

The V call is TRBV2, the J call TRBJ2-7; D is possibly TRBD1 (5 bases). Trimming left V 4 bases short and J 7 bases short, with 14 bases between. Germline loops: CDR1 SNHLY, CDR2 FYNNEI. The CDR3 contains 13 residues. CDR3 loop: CASSGGGSTEQYF. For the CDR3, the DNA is TGTGCCAGCAGTGGGGGCGGATCTACGGAGCAGTACTTC.

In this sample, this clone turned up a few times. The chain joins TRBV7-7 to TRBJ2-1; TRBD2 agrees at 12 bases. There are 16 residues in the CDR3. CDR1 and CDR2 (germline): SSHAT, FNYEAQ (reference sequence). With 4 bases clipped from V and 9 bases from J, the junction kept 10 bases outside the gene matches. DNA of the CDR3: TGTGCCAGCAGCTCCTCCGGACTAGCGGGACGCGGTGAGCAGTTCTTC. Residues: CASSSSGLAGRGEQFF.

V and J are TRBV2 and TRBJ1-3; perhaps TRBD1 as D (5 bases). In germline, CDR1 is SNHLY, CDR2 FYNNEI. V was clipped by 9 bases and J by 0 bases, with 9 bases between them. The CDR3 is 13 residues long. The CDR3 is CARTEPSGNTIYF. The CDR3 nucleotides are TGTGCCAGGACAGAGCCCTCTGGAAACACCATATATTTT.

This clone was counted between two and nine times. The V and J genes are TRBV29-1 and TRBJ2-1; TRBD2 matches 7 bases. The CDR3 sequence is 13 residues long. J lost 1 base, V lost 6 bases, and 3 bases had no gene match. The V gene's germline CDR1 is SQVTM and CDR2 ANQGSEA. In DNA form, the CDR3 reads TGCAGCGTAACTAGCGAATCCTACAATGAGCAGTTCTTC. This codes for CSVTSESYNEQFF.

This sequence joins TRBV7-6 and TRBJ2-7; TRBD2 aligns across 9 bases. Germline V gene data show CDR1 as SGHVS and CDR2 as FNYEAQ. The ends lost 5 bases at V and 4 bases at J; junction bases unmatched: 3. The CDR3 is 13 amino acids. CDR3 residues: CASSPTSGYEQYF. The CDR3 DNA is TGTGCCAGCAGCCCGACTAGCGGTTACGAGCAGTACTTC.

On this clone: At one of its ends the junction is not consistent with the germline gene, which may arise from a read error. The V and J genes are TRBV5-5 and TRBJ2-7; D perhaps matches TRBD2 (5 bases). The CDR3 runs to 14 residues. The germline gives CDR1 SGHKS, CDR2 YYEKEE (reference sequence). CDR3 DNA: TGTGCCAGCAGTGAACCGGGAAACTCCTACGGGCAGTACTTC. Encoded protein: CASSEPGNSYGQYF.

Here the CDR3 DNA reads TGTGCCAGCAGCGTAGGCGGGAGGGCCATGGTTGAGCAGTTCTTC. Translating gives CASSVGGRAMVEQFF. The chain employs TRBV9 and TRBJ2-1, with TRBD2 matching over 9 bases. Germline V lookup: CDR1 SGDLS, CDR2 YYNGEE. The CDR3 length is 15 residues. V trimming: 0 bases; J trimming: 9 bases; junction bases outside the gene matches: 7.

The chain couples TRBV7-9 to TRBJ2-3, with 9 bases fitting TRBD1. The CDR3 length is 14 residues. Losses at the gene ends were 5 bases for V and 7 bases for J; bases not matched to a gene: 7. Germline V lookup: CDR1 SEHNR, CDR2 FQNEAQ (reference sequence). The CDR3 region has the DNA TGTGCCAGCAGCGGGACAGGGAAAGGAAATACGCAGTATTTT. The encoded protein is CASSGTGKGNTQYF. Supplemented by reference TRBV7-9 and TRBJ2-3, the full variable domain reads DTGVSQNPRHKITKRGQNVTFRCDPISEHNRLYWYRQTLGQGPEFLTYFQNEAQLEKSRLLSDRFSAERPKGSFSTLEIQRTEQGDSAMYLCASSGTGKGNTQYFGPGTRLTVL.

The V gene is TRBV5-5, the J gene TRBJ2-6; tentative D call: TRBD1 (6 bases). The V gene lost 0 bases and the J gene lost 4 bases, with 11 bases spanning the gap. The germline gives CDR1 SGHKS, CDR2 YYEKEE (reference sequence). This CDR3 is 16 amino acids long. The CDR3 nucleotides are TGTGCCAGCAGCTTGGAGGTGGGGGCGGGGGCCAACGTCCTGACTTTC. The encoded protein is CASSLEVGAGANVLTF.

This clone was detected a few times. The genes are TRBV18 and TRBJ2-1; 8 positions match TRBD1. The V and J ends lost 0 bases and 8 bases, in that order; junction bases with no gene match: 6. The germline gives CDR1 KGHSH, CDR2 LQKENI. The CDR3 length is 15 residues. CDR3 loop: CASSPPGTGLHEQFF. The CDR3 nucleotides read TGTGCCAGCTCACCACCCGGGACAGGCTTGCATGAGCAGTTCTTC.

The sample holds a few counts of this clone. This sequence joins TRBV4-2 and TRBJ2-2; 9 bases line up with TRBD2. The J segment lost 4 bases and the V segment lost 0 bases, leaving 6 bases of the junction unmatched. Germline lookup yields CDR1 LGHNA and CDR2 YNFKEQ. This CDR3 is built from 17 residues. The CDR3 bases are TGTGCCAGCAGCCAAGACGTGCTAGCGGGGCGCACCGGGGAGCTGTTTTTT. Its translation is CASSQDVLAGRTGELFF.

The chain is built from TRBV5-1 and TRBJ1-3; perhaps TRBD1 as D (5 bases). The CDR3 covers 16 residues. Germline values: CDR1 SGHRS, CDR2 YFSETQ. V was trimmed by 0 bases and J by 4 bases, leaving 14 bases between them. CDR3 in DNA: TGCGCCAGCAGCTTGGAGGCGGCAGGGCAAGGAAACACCATATATTTT. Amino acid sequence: CASSLEAAGQGNTIYF. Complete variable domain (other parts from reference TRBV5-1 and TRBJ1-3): KAGVTQTPRYLIKTRGQQVTLSCSPISGHRSVSWYQQTPGQGLQFLFEYFSETQRNKGNFPGRFSGRQFSNSRSEMNVSTLELGDSALYLCASSLEAAGQGNTIYFGEGSWLTVV.

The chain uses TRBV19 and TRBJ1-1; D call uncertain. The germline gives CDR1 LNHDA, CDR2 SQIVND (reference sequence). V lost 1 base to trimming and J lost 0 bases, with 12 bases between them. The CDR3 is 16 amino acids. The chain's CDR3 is CASSIGGSKMNTEAFF. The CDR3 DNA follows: TGTGCCAGTAGTATAGGAGGCTCAAAAATGAACACTGAAGCTTTCTTT.

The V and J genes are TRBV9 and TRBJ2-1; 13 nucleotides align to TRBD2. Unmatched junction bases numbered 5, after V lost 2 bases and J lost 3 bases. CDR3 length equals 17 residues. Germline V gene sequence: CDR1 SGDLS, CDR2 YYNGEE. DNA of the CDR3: TGTGCCAGCAGCGTTGGACTAGCGGGGGACCTCTACAATGAGCAGTTCTTC. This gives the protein CASSVGLAGDLYNEQFF.

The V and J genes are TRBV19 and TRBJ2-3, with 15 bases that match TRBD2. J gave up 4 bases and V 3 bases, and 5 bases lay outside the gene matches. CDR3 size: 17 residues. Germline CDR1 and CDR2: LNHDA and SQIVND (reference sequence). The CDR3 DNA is TGTGCCAGTAGTATGGCGGGACTAGCGGGAGGTCCAGATACGCAGTATTTT. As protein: CASSMAGLAGGPDTQYF.

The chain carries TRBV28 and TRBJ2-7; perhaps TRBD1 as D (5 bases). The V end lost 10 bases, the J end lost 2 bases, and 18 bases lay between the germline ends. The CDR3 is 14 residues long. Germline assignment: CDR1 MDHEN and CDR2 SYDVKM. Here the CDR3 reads CATRVSDFPYEQYF. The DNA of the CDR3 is TGTGCCACCAGGGTCAGTGACTTTCCCTACGAGCAGTACTTC.

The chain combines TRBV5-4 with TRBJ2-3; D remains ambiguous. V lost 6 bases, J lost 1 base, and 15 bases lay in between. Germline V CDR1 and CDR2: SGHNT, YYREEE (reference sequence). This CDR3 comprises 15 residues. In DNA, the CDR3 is TGTGCCAGCACCGACTCGAACGCGGGCACAGATACGCAGTATTTT. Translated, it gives CASTDSNAGTDTQYF.

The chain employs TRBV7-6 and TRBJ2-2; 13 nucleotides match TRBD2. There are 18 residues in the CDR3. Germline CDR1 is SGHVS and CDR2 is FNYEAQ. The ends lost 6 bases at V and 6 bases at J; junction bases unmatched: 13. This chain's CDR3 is CASSSTSGGVKGAGELFF. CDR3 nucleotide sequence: TGTGCCAGCAGTAGCACTAGCGGGGGGGTAAAGGGCGCCGGGGAGCTGTTTTTT.

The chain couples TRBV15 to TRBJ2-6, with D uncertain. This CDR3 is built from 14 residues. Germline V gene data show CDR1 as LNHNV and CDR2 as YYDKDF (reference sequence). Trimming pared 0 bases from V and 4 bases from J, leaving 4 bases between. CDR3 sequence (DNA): TGTGCCACCAGCAGAGATCCAGGGGCCAACGTCCTGACTTTC. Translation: CATSRDPGANVLTF.

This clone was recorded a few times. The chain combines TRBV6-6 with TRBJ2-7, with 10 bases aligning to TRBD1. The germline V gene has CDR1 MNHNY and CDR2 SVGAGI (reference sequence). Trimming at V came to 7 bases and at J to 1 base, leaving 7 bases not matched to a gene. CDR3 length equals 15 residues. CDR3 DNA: TGTGCCAGCAATCCTAGACAGGGGGCTTCCTACGAGCAGTACTTC. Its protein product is CASNPRQGASYEQYF.

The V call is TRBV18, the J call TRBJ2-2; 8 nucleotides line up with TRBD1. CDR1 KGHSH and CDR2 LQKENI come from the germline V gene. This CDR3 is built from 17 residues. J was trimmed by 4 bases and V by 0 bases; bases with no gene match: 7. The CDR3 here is CASSPPSRGRITGELFF. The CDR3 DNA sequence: TGTGCCAGCTCACCACCCTCCAGGGGGCGGATCACCGGGGAGCTGTTTTTT.

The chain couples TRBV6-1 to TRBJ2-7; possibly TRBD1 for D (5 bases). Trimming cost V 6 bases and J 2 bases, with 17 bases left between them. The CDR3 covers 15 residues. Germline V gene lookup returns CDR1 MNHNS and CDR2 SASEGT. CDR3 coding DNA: TGTGCCAGCAGCCGCCCAGGGTATGATGCCTACGAGCAGTACTTC. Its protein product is CASSRPGYDAYEQYF.

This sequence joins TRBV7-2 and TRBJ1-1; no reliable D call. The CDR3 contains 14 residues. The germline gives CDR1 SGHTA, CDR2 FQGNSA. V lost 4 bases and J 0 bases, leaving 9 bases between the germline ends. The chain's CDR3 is CASSSRYMNTEAFF. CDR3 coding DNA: TGTGCCAGCAGCTCCCGTTACATGAACACTGAAGCTTTCTTT.